One sample yielded the 27 T cell receptor beta chains listed below, sequenced in a study of CD8 T cells in Susac syndrome. Random hexamers served to reverse transcribe roughly 0.45 to 1 ug RNA. Each CDR3 protein is one row after TCRdb ran MiXCR on the immunoSEQ multiplex PCR reads. The repertoire holds about 250,000 distinct CDR3 sequences, with around 95% as singletons. The sequenced sample was CD4+ T cells from PBMCs. The receptors come from a human donor with multiple sclerosis.

This clonotype came up once. The V call is TRBV30, the J call TRBJ1-4, with D possibly TRBD1 on 5 matching bases. Germline V gene lookup returns CDR1 GTSNPN and CDR2 SVGIG (reference sequence). Trimming took off 4 bases at V and 7 bases at J, with 16 bases between the two ends. The CDR3 sequence is 14 residues long. CDR3 DNA: TGTGCCTGGAAGCAGGGCGCCGGGGGTGAAAAACTGTTTTTT. Its protein is CAWKQGAGGEKLFF. Together with reference TRBV30 and TRBJ1-4, the CDR3 gives the full variable domain: SQTIHQWPATLVQPVGSPLSLECTVEGTSNPNLYWYRQAAGRGLQLLFYSVGIGQISSEVPQNLSASRPQDRQFILSSKKLLLSDSGFYLCAWKQGAGGEKLFFGSGTQLSVL.

The chain combines TRBV3-1 with TRBJ2-2; possible D gene TRBD1, 6 bases. The CDR3 runs 17 residues. V was shortened by 2 bases and J by 2 bases, with 15 bases between the two germline ends. Looked up from germline, CDR1 is LGHDT and CDR2 is YNNKEL (reference sequence). In nucleotides, the CDR3 is TGTGCCAGCAGCCAAAGGACCGGGACACATAACACCGGGGAGCTGTTTTTT. This codes for CASSQRTGTHNTGELFF.

The table lists this clonotype with a count of one. CDR3 loop: CASSLRDREGYTF. In nucleotides, the CDR3 is TGTGCCAGCAGTCTCCGTGACAGGGAAGGCTACACCTTC. This chain connects TRBV28 to TRBJ1-2; 7 nucleotides line up with TRBD1. Trimming cost V 5 bases and J 8 bases; bases outside gene matches: 8. Germline V gene lookup returns CDR1 MDHEN and CDR2 SYDVKM. The length of the CDR3 is 13 residues.

The chain carries TRBV29-1 and TRBJ2-3; 7 nucleotides agree with TRBD2. The ends lost 3 bases at V and 4 bases at J; junction bases unmatched: 4. Germline loops: CDR1 SQVTM, CDR2 ANQGSEA. There are 13 residues in the CDR3. Here the CDR3 DNA reads TGCAGCGTTGACGCGGGAGCCCCAGATACGCAGTATTTT. Translated: CSVDAGAPDTQYF.

V gene TRBV20-1 combines with J gene TRBJ1-5; possible D gene TRBD1, 6 bases. V lost 3 bases to trimming and J lost 2 bases, with 14 bases between them. Germline CDR1 DFQATT, CDR2 SNEGSKA (reference sequence). The CDR3 length is 15 residues. CDR3 protein: CSARESTGGNQPQHF. The CDR3 DNA is TGCAGTGCTAGGGAGTCGACAGGAGGCAATCAGCCCCAGCATTTT.

The chain has TRBV20-1 and TRBJ1-5; no clear D gene. The CDR3 is made up of 12 amino acids. From germline, CDR1 is DFQATT and CDR2 SNEGSKA (reference sequence). V lost 3 bases and J 6 bases, leaving 9 bases between the germline ends. CDR3 in DNA: TGCAGTGCTAGTCCGGTGGCTCAGCCCCAGCATTTT. Its protein product is CSASPVAQPQHF.

This clonotype was observed a few times. This rearrangement joins TRBV29-1 to TRBJ2-5; D is unclear. CDR3 size: 11 residues. Germline CDR1 is SQVTM and CDR2 is ANQGSEA. Trimming took off 4 bases at V and 5 bases at J, with 8 bases between the two ends. Here the CDR3 DNA reads TGCAGCGTTGGTGTGGTCGAGACCCAGTACTTC. This codes for CSVGVVETQYF.

The chain joins TRBV2 to TRBJ1-1; the D gene is possibly TRBD1 (5 bases). This CDR3 is 15 amino acids long. Looked up from germline, CDR1 is SNHLY and CDR2 is FYNNEI. Trimming removed 1 base at V and 1 base at J, with 10 bases between. The CDR3 region is CASSEGGLQNTEAFF. The CDR3 DNA is TGTGCCAGCAGTGAAGGGGGACTACAGAACACTGAAGCTTTCTTT.

This rearrangement joins TRBV5-1 to TRBJ2-5; tentatively, D is TRBD2 (5 bases). Per germline, CDR1 SGHRS and CDR2 YFSETQ. Trimming removed 4 bases at V and 5 bases at J, with 18 bases between. The CDR3 has 15 residues. This CDR3 is CASSPGLRPEETQYF. As DNA, the CDR3 is TGCGCCAGCAGCCCCGGACTGCGCCCGGAGGAGACCCAGTACTTC.

The J gene is TRBJ1-1, the V gene TRBV27; D not certain. In germline, CDR1 is MNHEY, CDR2 SMNVEV (reference sequence). The V end was cut by 3 bases, the J end by 7 bases, with 12 bases between. The CDR3 extends over 13 amino acids. The CDR3 sequence is CASSLLRRSEAFF. The CDR3 DNA reads TGTGCCAGCAGTTTGTTGCGTCGTAGTGAAGCTTTCTTT.

The table lists this clonotype with a count of one. This chain's CDR3 is CASSFQSPYNEQFF. In DNA, the CDR3 is TGTGCCAGCAGCTTCCAGAGCCCGTACAATGAGCAGTTCTTC. The rearrangement links TRBV7-9 to TRBJ2-1; D unresolved. With 3 bases removed from V and 4 bases from J, the gap between germline ends came to 10 bases. The CDR3 has 14 residues. From germline, CDR1 is SEHNR and CDR2 FQNEAQ (reference sequence).

The chain joins TRBV10-3 to TRBJ2-1, with D possibly being TRBD2 (5 bases). The CDR3 is made up of 13 amino acids. Trimming removed 11 bases from V and 5 bases from J, with 16 bases in between. Germline CDR1 and CDR2: ENHRY and SYGVKD. The CDR3 nucleotides read TGTGCCGCAACTAGTGTGGCTAACAATGAGCAGTTCTTC. Protein product: CAATSVANNEQFF.

This clonotype was observed a few times. The genes are TRBV12-3 or TRBV12-4 and TRBJ2-3; a weak D match, TRBD2 (5 bases). The CDR3 is 12 residues long. Trimming stripped 6 bases from V and 8 bases from J, with 12 bases between. The chain's CDR3 is CASSLGGGTQYF. CDR3 sequence (DNA): TGTGCCAGCAGCTTGGGTGGAGGTACGCAGTATTTT.

J is TRBJ1-5 and V is TRBV20-1, with TRBD1 as a possible D gene (5 bases). Germline V gives CDR1 DFQATT, CDR2 SNEGSKA (reference sequence). The CDR3 spans 13 residues. Trimming removed 3 bases from V and 3 bases from J, with 9 bases in between. The CDR3 here is CSARGQNNQPQHF. Written as DNA, the CDR3 is TGCAGTGCTAGGGGGCAGAACAATCAGCCCCAGCATTTT.

The chain uses TRBV5-6 and TRBJ2-2; D not resolved. The V end lost 1 base, the J end lost 6 bases, and 4 bases lay between the germline ends. Germline assignment: CDR1 SGHDT and CDR2 YYEEEE. This CDR3 has 12 residues. CDR3 DNA sequence: TGTGCCAGCAGCTTGCAGTCCGGGGAGCTGTTTTTT. Translated: CASSLQSGELFF.

The chain links TRBV7-2 to TRBJ2-3; 7 nucleotides align to TRBD2. With 4 bases clipped from V and 9 bases from J, the junction kept 7 bases outside the gene matches. The CDR3 length is 13 residues. Germline CDR1 reads SGHTA; CDR2 reads FQGNSA. The CDR3 is CASSSDLAETQYF. DNA of the CDR3: TGTGCCAGCAGCTCCGATCTAGCGGAAACGCAGTATTTT. The variable domain in full, completed from reference TRBV7-2 and TRBJ2-3, reads GAGVSQSPSNKVTEKGKDVELRCDPISGHTALYWYRQSLGQGLEFLIYFQGNSAPDKSGLPSDRFSAERTGGSVSTLTIQRTQQEDSAVYLCASSSDLAETQYFGPGTRLTVL.

CDR3 DNA sequence: TGTGCCAGCAGCCATCCAAGCGGGAGTACAGATACGCAGTATTTT. Protein sequence: CASSHPSGSTDTQYF. The rearrangement joins TRBV3-1 to TRBJ2-3, with 8 nucleotides matching TRBD2. J lost 3 bases, V lost 3 bases, and 5 bases had no gene match. The CDR3 is made up of 15 amino acids. Germline loops: CDR1 LGHDT, CDR2 YNNKEL (reference sequence).

The CDR3 sequence: CSATDRTDTQYF. The CDR3, as DNA: TGCAGTGCCACGGACAGGACAGATACGCAGTATTTT. This chain links TRBV20-1 with TRBJ2-3; 7 bases agree with TRBD1. V shed 6 bases and J 3 bases; nucleotides not matched to a gene: 3. Germline V CDR1 and CDR2: DFQATT, SNEGSKA (reference sequence). CDR3 length equals 12 residues.

J is TRBJ1-6 and V is TRBV7-8; D is uncertain. The CDR3 is 15 amino acids. CDR1 and CDR2 (germline): SGHVS, FQNEAQ. V dropped 0 bases and J dropped 7 bases, with 10 bases sitting between them. CDR3 nucleotide sequence: TGTGCCAGCAGCTTAGCGCTGGAGGCCAATTCACCCCTCCACTTT. It specifies CASSLALEANSPLHF.

The V and J genes are TRBV7-2 and TRBJ2-2; D uncertain. Germline CDR1 and CDR2: SGHTA and FQGNSA. This CDR3 comprises 15 residues. Trimming removed 6 bases from V and 0 bases from J, with 11 bases in between. The CDR3 protein is CASRRDAANTGELFF. For the CDR3, the DNA is TGTGCCAGCAGACGCGATGCAGCGAACACCGGGGAGCTGTTTTTT.

The V and J genes are TRBV15 and TRBJ2-7, with 7 bases identical to TRBD2. V lost 0 bases, J lost 7 bases, and 6 bases stayed unmatched. The CDR3 covers 14 residues. Germline V gene sequence: CDR1 LNHNV, CDR2 YYDKDF (reference sequence). In nucleotides, the CDR3 is TGTGCCACCAGCAGAGACCGGGAGGTTGGGGAGCAGTACTTC. This translates into CATSRDREVGEQYF.

A remark on this clonotype: One junction end disagrees with the germline gene, perhaps due to a read error. The chain carries TRBV30 and TRBJ1-6; a possible D gene is TRBD1 (5 bases). The length of the CDR3 is 13 residues. Germline lookup yields CDR1 GTSNPN and CDR2 SVGIG (reference sequence). The chain's CDR3 is CACAGPSNSPLHF. The CDR3 DNA reads TGTGCCTGCGCAGGGCCGAGTAATTCCCCCCTCCACTTT.

CDR3 DNA sequence: TGCAGTGCTGGACCAGTAGGGGCCAAAAACATTCAGTACTTC. Its protein product is CSAGPVGAKNIQYF. The chain links TRBV20-1 to TRBJ2-4, with unresolved D. This CDR3 has 14 amino acids. CDR1 and CDR2 from the germline V gene are DFQATT and SNEGSKA (reference sequence). V lost 5 bases, J lost 1 base, and 12 bases lay in between.

The chain couples TRBV3-1 to TRBJ2-3; TRBD2 aligns across 8 bases. The CDR3 length is 18 residues. Germline V lookup: CDR1 LGHDT, CDR2 YNNKEL (reference sequence). J lost 0 bases, V lost 0 bases, and 8 bases had no gene match. CDR3 coding DNA: TGTGCCAGCAGCCAAGAACAGCGGGGGCTGAGGAGCACAGATACGCAGTATTTT. Protein product: CASSQEQRGLRSTDTQYF.

This clonotype showed up just once. V and J are TRBV7-8 and TRBJ2-1; maybe TRBD1 (5 bases). With 5 bases removed from V and 0 bases from J, the gap between germline ends came to 17 bases. Germline CDR1 is SGHVS and CDR2 is FQNEAQ. The CDR3 contains 17 residues. The CDR3 protein is CASSKQRQFYSYNEQFF. CDR3 nucleotide sequence: TGTGCCAGCAGCAAACAGAGACAGTTCTACTCCTACAATGAGCAGTTCTTC.

The chain joins TRBV2 to TRBJ2-7; D possibly corresponds to TRBD2 (6 bases). CDR3 length equals 14 residues. From germline, CDR1 is SNHLY and CDR2 FYNNEI. Deletions cut 3 bases from V and 3 bases from J, with 12 bases between. The DNA of the CDR3 is TGTGCCAGCAGTGATGGACACGGGGGCTACGAGCAGTACTTC. Residues: CASSDGHGGYEQYF.

The chain joins TRBV27 to TRBJ1-2, with 9 bases aligning to TRBD1. The length of the CDR3 is 13 residues. CDR1 and CDR2 (germline): MNHEY, SMNVEV (reference sequence). Trimming cost V 5 bases and J 8 bases; bases outside gene matches: 6. CDR3 in DNA: TGTGCCAGCAGTCCCACAGGGGGCATCGGCTACACCTTC. As protein: CASSPTGGIGYTF.